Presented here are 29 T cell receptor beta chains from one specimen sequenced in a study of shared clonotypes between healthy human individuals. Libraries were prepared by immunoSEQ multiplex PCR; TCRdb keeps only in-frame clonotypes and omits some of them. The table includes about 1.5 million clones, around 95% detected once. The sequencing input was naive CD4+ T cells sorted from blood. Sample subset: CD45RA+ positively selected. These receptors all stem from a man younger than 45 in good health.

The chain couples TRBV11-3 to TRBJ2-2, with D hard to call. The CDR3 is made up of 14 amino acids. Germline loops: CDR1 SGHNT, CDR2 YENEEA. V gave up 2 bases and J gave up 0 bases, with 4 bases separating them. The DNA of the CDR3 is TGTGCCAGCAGCTTAAACTCGAACACCGGGGAGCTGTTTTTT. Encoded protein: CASSLNSNTGELFF.

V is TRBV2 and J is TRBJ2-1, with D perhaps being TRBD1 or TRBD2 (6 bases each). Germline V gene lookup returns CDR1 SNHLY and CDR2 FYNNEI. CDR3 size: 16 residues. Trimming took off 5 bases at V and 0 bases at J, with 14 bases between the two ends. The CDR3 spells CASSTPGGGSYNEQFF. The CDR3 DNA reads TGTGCCAGCAGTACCCCCGGGGGCGGCTCCTACAATGAGCAGTTCTTC.

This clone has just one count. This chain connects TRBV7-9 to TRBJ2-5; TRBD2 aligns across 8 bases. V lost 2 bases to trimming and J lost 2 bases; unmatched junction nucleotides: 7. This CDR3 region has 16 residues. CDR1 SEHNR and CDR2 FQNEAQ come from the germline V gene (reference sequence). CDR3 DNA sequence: TGTGCCAGCAGCTTACGGCAGATAGCGGGACAAGAGACCCAGTACTTC. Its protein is CASSLRQIAGQETQYF.

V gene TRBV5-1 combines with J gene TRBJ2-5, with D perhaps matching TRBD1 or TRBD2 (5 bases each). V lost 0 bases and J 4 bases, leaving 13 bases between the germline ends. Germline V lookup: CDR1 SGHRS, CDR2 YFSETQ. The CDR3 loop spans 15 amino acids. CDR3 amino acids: CASSLEGLGTETQYF. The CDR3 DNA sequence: TGCGCCAGCAGCTTGGAGGGGCTGGGGACAGAGACCCAGTACTTC.

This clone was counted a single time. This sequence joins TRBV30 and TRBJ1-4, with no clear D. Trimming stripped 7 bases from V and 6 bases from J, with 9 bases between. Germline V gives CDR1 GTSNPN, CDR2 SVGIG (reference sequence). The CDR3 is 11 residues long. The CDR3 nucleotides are TGTGCCTTCGGGGAGTATGAAAAACTGTTTTTT. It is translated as CAFGEYEKLFF.

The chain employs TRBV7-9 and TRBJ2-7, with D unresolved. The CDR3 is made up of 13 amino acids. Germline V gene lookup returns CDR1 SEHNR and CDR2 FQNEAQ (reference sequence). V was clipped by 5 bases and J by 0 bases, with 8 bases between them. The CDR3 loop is CASSPKSSYEQYF. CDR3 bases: TGTGCCAGCAGCCCCAAGAGCTCCTACGAGCAGTACTTC.

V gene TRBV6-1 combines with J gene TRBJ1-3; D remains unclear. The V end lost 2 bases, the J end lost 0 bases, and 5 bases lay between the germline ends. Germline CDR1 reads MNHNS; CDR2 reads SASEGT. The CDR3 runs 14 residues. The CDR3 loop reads CASSEQDSGNTIYF. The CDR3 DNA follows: TGTGCCAGCAGTGAACAAGACTCTGGAAACACCATATATTTT.

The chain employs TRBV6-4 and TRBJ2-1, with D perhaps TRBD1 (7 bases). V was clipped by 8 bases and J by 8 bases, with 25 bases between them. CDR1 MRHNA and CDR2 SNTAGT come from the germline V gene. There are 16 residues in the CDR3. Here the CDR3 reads CASSGQDSGRIDEQFF. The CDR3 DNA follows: TGTGCCAGCTCCGGACAGGATAGCGGCCGGATCGATGAGCAGTTCTTC.

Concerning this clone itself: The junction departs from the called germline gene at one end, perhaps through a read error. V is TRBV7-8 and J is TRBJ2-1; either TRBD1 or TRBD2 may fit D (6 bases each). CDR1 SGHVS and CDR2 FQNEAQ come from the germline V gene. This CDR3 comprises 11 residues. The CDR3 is CASSADGGSLF. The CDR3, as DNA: TGTGCCAGCAGCGCAGACGGGGGCTCGCTCTTC.

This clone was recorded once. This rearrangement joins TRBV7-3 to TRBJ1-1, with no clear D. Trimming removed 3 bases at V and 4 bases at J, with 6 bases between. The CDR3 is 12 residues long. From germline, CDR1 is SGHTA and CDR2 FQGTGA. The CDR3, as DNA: TGTGCCAGCAGCTTGGGGTCCACTGAAGCTTTCTTT. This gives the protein CASSLGSTEAFF.

The CDR3 protein is CASSLAGGADTQYF. CDR3 bases: TGTGCCAGCAGCTTAGCGGGAGGGGCAGATACGCAGTATTTT. This sequence joins TRBV11-2 and TRBJ2-3, with 8 bases aligning to TRBD2. Germline V CDR1 and CDR2: SGHAT, FQNNGV. V trimming: 1 base; J trimming: 4 bases; junction bases outside the gene matches: 1. The CDR3 spans 14 residues. Together with reference TRBV11-2 and TRBJ2-3, the CDR3 gives the full variable domain: EAGVAQSPRYKIIEKRQSVAFWCNPISGHATLYWYQQILGQGPKLLIQFQNNGVVDDSQLPKDRFSAERLKGVDSTLKIQPAKLEDSAVYLCASSLAGGADTQYFGPGTRLTVL.

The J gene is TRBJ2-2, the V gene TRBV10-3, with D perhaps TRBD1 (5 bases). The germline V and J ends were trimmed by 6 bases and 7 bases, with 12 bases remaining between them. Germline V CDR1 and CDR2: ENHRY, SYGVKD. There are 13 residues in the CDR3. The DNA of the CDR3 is TGTGCCATCAGAGAACAGGTTAACGGGGAGCTGTTTTTT. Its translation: CAIREQVNGELFF.

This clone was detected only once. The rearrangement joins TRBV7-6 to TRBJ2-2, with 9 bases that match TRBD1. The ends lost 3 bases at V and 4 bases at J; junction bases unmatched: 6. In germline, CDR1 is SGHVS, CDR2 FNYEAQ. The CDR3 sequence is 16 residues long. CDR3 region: CASSLEQGAVTGELFF. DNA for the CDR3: TGTGCCAGCAGCTTGGAACAGGGGGCTGTCACCGGGGAGCTGTTTTTT.

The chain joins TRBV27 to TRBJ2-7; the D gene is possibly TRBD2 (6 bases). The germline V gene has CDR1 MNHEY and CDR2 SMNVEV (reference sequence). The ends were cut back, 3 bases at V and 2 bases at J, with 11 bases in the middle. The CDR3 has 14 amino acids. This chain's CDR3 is CASSFSGLTYEQYF. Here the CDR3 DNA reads TGTGCCAGCAGTTTCAGCGGGTTAACCTACGAGCAGTACTTC.

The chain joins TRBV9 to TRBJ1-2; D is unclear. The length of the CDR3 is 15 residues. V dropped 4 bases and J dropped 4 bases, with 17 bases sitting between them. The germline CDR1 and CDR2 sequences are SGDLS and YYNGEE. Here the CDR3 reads CASSPTSFPTYGYTF. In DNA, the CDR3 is TGTGCCAGCAGCCCGACTAGCTTTCCCACCTATGGCTACACCTTC.

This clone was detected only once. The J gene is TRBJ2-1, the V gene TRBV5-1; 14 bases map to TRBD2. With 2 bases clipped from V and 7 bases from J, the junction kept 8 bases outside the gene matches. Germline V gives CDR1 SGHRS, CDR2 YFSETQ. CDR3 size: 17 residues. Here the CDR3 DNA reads TGCGCCAGCAGCTTAAAGGGACTAGCGGGAGAAGGAAATGAGCAGTTCTTC. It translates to CASSLKGLAGEGNEQFF. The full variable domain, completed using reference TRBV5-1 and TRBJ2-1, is KAGVTQTPRYLIKTRGQQVTLSCSPISGHRSVSWYQQTPGQGLQFLFEYFSETQRNKGNFPGRFSGRQFSNSRSEMNVSTLELGDSALYLCASSLKGLAGEGNEQFFGPGTRLTVL.

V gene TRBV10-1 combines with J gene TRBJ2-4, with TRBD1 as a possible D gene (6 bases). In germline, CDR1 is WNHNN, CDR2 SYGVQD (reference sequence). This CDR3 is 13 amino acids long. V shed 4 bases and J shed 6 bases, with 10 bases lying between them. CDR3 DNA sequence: TGCGCCAGCAGTGGGGGGCTAGGAAACATTCAGTACTTC. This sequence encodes CASSGGLGNIQYF.

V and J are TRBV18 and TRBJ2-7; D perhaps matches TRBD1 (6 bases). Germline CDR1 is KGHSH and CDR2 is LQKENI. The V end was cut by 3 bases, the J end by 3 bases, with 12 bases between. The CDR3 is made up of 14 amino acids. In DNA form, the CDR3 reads TGTGCCAGCTCACCTCTGGACAGTGGCTACGAGCAGTACTTC. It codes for CASSPLDSGYEQYF.

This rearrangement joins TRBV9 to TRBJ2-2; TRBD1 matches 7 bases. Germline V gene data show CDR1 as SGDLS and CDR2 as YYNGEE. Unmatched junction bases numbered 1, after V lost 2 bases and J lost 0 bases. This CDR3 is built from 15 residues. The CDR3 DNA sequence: TGTGCCAGCAGCGTGGGACAGACGAACACCGGGGAGCTGTTTTTT. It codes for CASSVGQTNTGELFF.

DNA of the CDR3: TGTGCCAGCAGCTTGTCCGCAGCTCTCGAGCAGTACTTC. Its translation is CASSLSAALEQYF. V gene TRBV5-6 combines with J gene TRBJ2-7; D remains unclear. Germline assignment: CDR1 SGHDT and CDR2 YYEEEE. V gave up 1 base and J gave up 6 bases, with 11 bases separating them. This CDR3 region has 13 residues.

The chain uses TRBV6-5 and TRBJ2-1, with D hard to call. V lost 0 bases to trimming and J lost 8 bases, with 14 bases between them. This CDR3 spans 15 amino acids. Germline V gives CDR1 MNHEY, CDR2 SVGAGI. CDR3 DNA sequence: TGTGCCAGCAGTTACTCGAGAGATACGAACCATGAGCAGTTCTTC. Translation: CASSYSRDTNHEQFF.

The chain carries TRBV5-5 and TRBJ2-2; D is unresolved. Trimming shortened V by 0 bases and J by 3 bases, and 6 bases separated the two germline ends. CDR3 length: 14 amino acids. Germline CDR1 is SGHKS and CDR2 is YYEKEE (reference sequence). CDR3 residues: CASSLDTYTGELFF. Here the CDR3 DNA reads TGTGCCAGCAGCTTGGACACCTACACCGGGGAGCTGTTTTTT.

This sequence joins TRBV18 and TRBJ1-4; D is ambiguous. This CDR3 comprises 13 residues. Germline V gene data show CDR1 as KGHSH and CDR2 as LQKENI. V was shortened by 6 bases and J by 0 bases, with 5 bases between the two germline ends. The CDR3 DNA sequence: TGTGCCAGCTCTGGCTCAACTAATGAAAAACTGTTTTTT. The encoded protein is CASSGSTNEKLFF.

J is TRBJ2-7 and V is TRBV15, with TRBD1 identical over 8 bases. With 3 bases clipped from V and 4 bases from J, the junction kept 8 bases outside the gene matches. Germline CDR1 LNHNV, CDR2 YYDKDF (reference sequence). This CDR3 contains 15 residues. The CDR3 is CATSRQGQGGYEQYF. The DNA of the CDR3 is TGTGCCACCAGCAGGCAAGGACAGGGCGGGTACGAGCAGTACTTC.

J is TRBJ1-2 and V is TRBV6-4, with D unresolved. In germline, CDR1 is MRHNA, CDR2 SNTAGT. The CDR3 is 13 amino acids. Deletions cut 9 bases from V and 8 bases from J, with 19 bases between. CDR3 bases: TGTGCCAGTAGGCCCAATGCGGACTCAGGCTACACCTTC. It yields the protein CASRPNADSGYTF.

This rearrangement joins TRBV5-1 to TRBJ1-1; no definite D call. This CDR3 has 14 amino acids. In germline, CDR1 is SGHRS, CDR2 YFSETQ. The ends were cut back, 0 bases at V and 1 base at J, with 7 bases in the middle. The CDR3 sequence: CASSLVWGNTEAFF. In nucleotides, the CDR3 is TGCGCCAGCAGCTTGGTTTGGGGGAACACTGAAGCTTTCTTT.

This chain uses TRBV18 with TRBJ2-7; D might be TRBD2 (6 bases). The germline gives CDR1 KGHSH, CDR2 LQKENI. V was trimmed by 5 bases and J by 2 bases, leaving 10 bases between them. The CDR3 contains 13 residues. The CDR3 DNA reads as TGTGCCAGCTCAGGAGGGAACACCTACGAGCAGTACTTC. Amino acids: CASSGGNTYEQYF.

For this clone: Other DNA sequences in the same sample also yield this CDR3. The CDR3 coding sequence is TGTGCCAGCAGAGCGACTAGCGGGAGCTCCTACGAGCAGTACTTC. As protein: CASRATSGSSYEQYF. The chain employs TRBV2 and TRBJ2-7, with 12 bases that match TRBD2. The junction had 3 bases not matched to a gene; V was cut back by 6 bases and J by 0 bases. Germline lookup yields CDR1 SNHLY and CDR2 FYNNEI. There are 15 residues in the CDR3. The variable domain in full, completed from reference TRBV2 and TRBJ2-7, reads EPEVTQTPSHQVTQMGQEVILRCVPISNHLYFYWYRQILGQKVEFLVSFYNNEISEKSEIFDDQFSVERPDGSNFTLKIRSTKLEDSAMYFCASRATSGSSYEQYFGPGTRLTVT.

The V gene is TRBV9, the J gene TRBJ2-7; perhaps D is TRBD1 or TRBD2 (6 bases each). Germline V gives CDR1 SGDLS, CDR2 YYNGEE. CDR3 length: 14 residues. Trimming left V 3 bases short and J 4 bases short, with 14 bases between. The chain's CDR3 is CASSGGTRDYEQYF. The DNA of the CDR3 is TGTGCCAGCAGCGGCGGGACACGAGATTACGAGCAGTACTTC.